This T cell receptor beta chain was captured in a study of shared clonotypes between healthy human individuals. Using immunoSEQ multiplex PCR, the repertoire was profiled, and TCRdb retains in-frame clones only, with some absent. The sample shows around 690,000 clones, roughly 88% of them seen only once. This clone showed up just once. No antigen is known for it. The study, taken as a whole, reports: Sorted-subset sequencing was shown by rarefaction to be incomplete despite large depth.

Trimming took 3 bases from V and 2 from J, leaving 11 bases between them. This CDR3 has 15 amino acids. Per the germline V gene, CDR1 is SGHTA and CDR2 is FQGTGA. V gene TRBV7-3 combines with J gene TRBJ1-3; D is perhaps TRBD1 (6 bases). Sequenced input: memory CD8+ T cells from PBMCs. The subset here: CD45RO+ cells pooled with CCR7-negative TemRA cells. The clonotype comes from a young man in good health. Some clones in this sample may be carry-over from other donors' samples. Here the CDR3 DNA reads TGTGCCAGCAGCTTGACAGGTTACGCTGGAAACACCATATATTTT. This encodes CASSLTGYAGNTIYF. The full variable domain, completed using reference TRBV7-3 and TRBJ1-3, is GAGVSQTPSNKVTEKGKYVELRCDPISGHTALYWYRQSLGQGPEFLIYFQGTGAADDSGLPNDRFFAVRPEGSVSTLKIQRTERGDSAVYLCASSLTGYAGNTIYFGEGSWLTVV.